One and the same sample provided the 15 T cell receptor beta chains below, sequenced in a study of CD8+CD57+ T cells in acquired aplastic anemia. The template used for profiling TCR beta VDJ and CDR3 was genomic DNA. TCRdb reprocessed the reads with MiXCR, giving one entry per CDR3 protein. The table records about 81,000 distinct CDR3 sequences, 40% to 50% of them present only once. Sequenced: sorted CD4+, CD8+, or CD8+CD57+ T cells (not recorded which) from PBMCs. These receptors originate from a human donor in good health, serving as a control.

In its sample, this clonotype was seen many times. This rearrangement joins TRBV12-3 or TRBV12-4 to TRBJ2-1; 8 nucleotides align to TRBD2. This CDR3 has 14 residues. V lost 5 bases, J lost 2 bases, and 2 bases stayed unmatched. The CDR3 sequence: CASSSGSTYNEQFF. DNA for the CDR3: TGTGCCAGCAGTAGCGGGAGCACCTACAATGAGCAGTTCTTC.

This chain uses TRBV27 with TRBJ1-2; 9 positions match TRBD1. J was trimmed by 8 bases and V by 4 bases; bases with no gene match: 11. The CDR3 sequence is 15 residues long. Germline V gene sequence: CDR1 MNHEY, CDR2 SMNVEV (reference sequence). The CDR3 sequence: CASSYAQGAYYGYTF. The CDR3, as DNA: TGTGCCAGCAGTTACGCACAGGGGGCTTATTACGGCTACACCTTC.

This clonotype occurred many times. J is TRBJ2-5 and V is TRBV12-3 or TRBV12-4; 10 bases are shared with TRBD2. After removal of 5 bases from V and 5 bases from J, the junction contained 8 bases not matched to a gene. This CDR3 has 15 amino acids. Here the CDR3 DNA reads TGTGCCAGCAGTCCCGGACTAGCGGTGGTGGAGACCCAGTACTTC. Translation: CASSPGLAVVETQYF.

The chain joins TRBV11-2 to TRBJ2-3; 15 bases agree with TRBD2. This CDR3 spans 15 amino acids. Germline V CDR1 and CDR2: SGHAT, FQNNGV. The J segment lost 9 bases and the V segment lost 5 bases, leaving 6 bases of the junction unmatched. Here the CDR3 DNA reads TGTGCCAGCAGCCCCGAGGGACTAGCGGGGGGCACGCAGTATTTT. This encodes CASSPEGLAGGTQYF.

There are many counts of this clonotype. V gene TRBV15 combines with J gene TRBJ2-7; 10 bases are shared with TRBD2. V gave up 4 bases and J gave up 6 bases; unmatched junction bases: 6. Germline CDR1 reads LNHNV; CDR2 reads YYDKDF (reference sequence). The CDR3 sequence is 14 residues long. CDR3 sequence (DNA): TGTGCCACCAGCATGTCTAGCGGGAGTTCCGAGCAGTACTTC. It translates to CATSMSSGSSEQYF.

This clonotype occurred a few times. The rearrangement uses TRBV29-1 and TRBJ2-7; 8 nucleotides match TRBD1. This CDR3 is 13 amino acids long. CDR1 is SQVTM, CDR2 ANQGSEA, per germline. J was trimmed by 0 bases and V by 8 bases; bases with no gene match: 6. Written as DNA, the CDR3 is TGCAGCTACCGGACAGGGAGCTCCTACGAGCAGTACTTC. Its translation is CSYRTGSSYEQYF.

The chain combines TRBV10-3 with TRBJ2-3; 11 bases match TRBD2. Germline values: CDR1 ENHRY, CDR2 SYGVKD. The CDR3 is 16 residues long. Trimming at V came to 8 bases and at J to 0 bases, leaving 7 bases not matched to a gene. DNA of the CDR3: TGTGCCATCGGACTAGCGGGCGCATCTAGCACAGATACGCAGTATTTT. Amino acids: CAIGLAGASSTDTQYF.

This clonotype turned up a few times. In DNA, the CDR3 is TGTGCCAGCAGCTTAGTCTATGGGTTCTCTGGAAACACCATATATTTT. Translating gives CASSLVYGFSGNTIYF. V is TRBV11-2 and J is TRBJ1-3; D not resolved. V lost 1 base and J lost 0, with 10 bases in between. Germline lookup yields CDR1 SGHAT and CDR2 FQNNGV. The CDR3 extends over 16 amino acids.

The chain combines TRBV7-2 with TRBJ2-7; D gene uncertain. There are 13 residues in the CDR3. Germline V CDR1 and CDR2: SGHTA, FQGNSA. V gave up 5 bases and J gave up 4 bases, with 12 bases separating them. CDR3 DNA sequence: TGTGCCAGCAGCCCCCCCCCACTATACGAGCAGTACTTC. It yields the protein CASSPPPLYEQYF.

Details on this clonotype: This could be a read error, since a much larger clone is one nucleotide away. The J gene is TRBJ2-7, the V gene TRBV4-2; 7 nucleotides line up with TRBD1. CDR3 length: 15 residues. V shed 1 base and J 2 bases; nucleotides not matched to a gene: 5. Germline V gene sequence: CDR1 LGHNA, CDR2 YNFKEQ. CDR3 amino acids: CASSQGNQGAYEQYF. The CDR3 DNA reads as TGTGCCAGCAGCCAAGGTAATCAGGGGGCCTACGAGCAGTACTTC.

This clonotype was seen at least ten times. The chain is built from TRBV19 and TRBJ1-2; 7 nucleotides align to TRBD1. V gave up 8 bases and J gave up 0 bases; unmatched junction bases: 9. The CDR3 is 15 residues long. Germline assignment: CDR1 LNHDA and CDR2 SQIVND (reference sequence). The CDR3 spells CASRGWDSANYGYTF. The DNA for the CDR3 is TGTGCCAGTCGGGGATGGGACAGCGCTAACTATGGCTACACCTTC.

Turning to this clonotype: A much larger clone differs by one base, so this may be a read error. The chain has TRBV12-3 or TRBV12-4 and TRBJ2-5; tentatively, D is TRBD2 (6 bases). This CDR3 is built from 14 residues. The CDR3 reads CTSSKEGRWETQYF. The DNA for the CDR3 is TGTACCAGCAGCAAGGAGGGGCGATGGGAGACCCAGTACTTC.

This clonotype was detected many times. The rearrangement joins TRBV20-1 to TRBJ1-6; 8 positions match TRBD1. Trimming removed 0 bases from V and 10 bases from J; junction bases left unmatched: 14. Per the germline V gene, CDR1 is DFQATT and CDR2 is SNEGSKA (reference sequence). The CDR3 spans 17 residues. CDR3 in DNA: TGCAGTGCTAGAGATCCACAGGGGGGCCATATATGGTCACCCCTCCACTTT. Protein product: CSARDPQGGHIWSPLHF.

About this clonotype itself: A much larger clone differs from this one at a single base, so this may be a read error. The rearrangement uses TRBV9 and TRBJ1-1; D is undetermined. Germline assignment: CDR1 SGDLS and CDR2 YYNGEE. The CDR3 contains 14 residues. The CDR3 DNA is TGTGCCAGCAGCGTAGGCGGACCTCAGGCTGAAGCTTACTTT. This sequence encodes CASSVGGPQAEAYF.

CDR3 nucleotides: TGCAGCGTTGAAGGTGGTCAGGCCCACTCCTACGAGCAGTACTTC. Translating gives CSVEGGQAHSYEQYF. The V call is TRBV29-1, the J call TRBJ2-7; D unclear. The CDR3 spans 15 residues. V was clipped by 1 base and J by 0 bases, with 13 bases between them. The germline V gene has CDR1 SQVTM and CDR2 ANQGSEA.